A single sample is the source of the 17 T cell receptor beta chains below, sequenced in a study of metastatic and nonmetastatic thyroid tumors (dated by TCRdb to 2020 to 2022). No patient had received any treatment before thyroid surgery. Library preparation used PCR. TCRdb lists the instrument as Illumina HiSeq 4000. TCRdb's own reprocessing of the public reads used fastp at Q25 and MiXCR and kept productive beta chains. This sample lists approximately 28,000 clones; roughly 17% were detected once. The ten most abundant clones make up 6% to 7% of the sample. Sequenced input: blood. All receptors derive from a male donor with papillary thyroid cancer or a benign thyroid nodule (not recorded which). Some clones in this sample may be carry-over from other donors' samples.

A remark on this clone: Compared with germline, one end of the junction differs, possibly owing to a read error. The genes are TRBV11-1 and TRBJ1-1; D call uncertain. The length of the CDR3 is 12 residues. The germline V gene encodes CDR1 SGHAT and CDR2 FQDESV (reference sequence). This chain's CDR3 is CASSLSAGSEVF. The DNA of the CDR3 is TGTGCCAGCAGCTTAAGTGCAGGATCCGAAGTCTTT.

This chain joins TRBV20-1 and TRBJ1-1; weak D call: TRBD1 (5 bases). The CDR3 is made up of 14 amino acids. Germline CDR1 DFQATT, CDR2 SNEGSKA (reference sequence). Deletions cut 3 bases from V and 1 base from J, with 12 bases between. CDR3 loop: CSASLRDGNTEAFF. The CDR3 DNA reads TGCAGTGCTAGTCTCCGGGACGGGAACACTGAAGCTTTCTTT.

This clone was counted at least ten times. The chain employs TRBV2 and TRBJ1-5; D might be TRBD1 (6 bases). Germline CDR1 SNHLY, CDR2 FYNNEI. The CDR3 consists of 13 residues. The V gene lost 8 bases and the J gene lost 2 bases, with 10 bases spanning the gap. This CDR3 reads CASLEGGNQPQHF. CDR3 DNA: TGTGCCAGCCTTGAGGGGGGCAATCAGCCCCAGCATTTT.

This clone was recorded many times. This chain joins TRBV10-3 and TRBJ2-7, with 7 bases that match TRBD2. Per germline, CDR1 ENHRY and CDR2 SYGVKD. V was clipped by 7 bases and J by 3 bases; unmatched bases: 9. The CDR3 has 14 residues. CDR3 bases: TGTGCCATCATGTCAGCGGGAAAAGTCTACGAGCAGTACTTC. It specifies CAIMSAGKVYEQYF.

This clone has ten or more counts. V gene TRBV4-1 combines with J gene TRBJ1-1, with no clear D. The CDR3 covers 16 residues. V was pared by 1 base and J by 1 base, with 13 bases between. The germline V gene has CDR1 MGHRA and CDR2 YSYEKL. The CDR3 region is CASSQVPGGRNTEAFF. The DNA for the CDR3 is TGCGCCAGCAGCCAAGTGCCAGGTGGTAGGAACACTGAAGCTTTCTTT.

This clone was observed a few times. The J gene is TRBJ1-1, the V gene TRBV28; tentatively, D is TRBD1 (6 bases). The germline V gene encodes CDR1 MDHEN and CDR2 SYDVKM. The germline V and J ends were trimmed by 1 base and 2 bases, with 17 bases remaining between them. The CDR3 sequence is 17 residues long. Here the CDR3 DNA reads TGTGCCAGCAGTTTATTCTTAGGGGGGGGGATCAACACTGAAGCTTTCTTT. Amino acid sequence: CASSLFLGGGINTEAFF.

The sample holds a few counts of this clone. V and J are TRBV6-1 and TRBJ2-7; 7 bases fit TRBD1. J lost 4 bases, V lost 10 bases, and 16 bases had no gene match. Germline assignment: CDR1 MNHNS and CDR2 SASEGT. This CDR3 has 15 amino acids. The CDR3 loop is CATLTHHRGGYEQYF. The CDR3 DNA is TGTGCCACCCTCACCCACCACAGGGGTGGGTACGAGCAGTACTTC.

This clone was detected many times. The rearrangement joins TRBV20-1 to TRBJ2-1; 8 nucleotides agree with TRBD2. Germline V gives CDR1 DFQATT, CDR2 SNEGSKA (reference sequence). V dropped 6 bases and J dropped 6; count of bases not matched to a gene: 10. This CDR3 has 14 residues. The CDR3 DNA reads TGCAGTGCGCCAGCGGGAGTCGTCCCCAATGAGCAGTTCTTC. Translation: CSAPAGVVPNEQFF.

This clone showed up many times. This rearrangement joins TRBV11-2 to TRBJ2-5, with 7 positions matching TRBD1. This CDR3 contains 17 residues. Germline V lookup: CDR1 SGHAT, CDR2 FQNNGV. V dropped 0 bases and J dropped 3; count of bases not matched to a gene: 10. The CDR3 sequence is CASSLDSRGLWEETQYF. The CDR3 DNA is TGTGCCAGCAGCTTAGATTCAAGGGGGCTTTGGGAAGAGACCCAGTACTTC.

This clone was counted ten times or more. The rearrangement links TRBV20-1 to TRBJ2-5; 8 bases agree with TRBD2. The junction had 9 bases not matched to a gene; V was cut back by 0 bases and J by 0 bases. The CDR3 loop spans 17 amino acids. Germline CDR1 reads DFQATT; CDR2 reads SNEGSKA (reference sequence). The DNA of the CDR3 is TGCAGTGCTAGAGACCGCCCGAGACTAGCGTACCAAGAGACCCAGTACTTC. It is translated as CSARDRPRLAYQETQYF.

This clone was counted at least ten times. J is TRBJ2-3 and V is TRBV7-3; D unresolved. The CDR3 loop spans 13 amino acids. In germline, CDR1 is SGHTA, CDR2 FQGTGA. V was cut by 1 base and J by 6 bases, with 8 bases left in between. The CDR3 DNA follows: TGTGCCAGCAGCTTAAACCCCGCGGATACGCAGTATTTT. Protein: CASSLNPADTQYF.

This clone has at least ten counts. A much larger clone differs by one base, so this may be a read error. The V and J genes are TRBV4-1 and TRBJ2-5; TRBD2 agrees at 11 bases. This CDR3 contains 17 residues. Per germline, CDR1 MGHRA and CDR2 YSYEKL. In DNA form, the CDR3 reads TGCTCCAGCAGCCCAGCTAGCGGGAGGCCCCTTCAAGAGACCCAGTACTTC. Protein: CSSSPASGRPLQETQYF.

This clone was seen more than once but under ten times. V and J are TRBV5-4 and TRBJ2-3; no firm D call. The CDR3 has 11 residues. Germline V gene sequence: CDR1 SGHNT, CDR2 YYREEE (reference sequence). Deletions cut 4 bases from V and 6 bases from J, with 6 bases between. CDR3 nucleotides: TGTGCCAGCAGCCAGATTGATACGCAGTATTTT. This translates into CASSQIDTQYF.

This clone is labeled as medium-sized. The CDR3 bases are TGTGCCAGCAGTCCCACAGTGTCCTCTGGAAACACCATATATTTT. Its translation is CASSPTVSSGNTIYF. The rearrangement links TRBV6-1 to TRBJ1-3; no definite D call. Looked up from germline, CDR1 is MNHNS and CDR2 is SASEGT. Between the trimmed V and J ends, which lost 5 bases and 0 bases, there was a span of 11 bases. This CDR3 has 15 amino acids.

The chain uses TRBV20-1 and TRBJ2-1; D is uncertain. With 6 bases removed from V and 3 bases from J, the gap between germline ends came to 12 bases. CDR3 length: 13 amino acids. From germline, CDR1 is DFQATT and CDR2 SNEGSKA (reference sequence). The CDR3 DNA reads TGCAGTGCCGACGGTACGGGCTACAATGAGCAGTTCTTC. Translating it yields CSADGTGYNEQFF.

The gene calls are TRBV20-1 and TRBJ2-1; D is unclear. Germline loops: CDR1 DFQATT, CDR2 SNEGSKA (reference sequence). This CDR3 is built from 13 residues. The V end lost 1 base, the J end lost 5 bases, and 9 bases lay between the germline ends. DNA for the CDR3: TGCAGTGCTAGAGTGGACCCGAACAATGAGCAGTTCTTC. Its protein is CSARVDPNNEQFF.

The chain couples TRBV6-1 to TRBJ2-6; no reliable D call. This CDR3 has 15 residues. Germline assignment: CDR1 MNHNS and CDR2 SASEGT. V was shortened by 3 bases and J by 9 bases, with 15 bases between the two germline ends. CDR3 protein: CASSDNALFINVLTF. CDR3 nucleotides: TGTGCCAGCAGTGATAACGCCCTTTTTATCAACGTCCTGACTTTC.